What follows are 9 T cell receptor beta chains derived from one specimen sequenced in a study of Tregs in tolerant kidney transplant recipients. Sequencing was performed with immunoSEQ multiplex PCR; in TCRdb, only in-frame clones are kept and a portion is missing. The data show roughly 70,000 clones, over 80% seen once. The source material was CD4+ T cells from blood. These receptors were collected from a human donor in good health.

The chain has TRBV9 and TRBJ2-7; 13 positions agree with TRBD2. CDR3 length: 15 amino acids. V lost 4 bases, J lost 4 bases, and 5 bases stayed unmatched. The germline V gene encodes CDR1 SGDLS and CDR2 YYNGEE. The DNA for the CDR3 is TGTGCCAGCAGCCCCGGACTAGCGGGAGTTTACGAGCAGTACTTC. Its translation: CASSPGLAGVYEQYF.

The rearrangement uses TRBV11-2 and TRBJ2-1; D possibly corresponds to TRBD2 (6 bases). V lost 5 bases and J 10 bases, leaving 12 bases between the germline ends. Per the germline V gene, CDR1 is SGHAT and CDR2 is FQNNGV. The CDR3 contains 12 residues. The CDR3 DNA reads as TGTGCCAGCAGCCCGGGACTGGTGGAGCAGTTCTTC. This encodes CASSPGLVEQFF.

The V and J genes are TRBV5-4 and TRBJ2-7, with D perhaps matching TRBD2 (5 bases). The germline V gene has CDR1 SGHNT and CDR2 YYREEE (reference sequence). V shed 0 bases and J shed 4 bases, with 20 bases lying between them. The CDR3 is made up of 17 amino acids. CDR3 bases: TGTGCCAGCAGCTTGGCGAGGCCGGACTCCTTTGTTTACGAGCAGTACTTC. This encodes CASSLARPDSFVYEQYF.

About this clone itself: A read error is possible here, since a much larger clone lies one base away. CDR3 sequence reads: CASSLRGGAPKHEQYF. The CDR3, as DNA: TGTGCCAGCAGCTTACGGGGGGGGGCCCCTAAACACGAGCAGTACTTC. V gene TRBV7-2 combines with J gene TRBJ2-7; 8 bases agree with TRBD2. Germline values: CDR1 SGHTA, CDR2 FQGNSA. Germline trimming cut 2 bases from V and 5 bases from J; bases unmatched to any gene: 11. This CDR3 comprises 16 residues.

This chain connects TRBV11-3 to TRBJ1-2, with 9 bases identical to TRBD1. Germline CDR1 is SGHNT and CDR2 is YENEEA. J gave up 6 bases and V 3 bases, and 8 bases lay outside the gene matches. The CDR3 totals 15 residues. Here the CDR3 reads CASSFKAGQGHGYTF. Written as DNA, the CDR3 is TGTGCCAGCAGCTTCAAGGCCGGACAGGGGCATGGCTACACCTTC.

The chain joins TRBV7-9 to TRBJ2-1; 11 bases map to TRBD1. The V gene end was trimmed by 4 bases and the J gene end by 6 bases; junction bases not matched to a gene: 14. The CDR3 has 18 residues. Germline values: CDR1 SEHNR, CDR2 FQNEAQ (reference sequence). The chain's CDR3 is CASSSRLAGTGGINEQFF. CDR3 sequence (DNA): TGTGCCAGCAGCTCGCGACTGGCCGGGACAGGGGGGATCAATGAGCAGTTCTTC. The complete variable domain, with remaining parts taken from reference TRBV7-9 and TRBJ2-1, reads DTGVSQNPRHKITKRGQNVTFRCDPISEHNRLYWYRQTLGQGPEFLTYFQNEAQLEKSRLLSDRFSAERPKGSFSTLEIQRTEQGDSAMYLCASSSRLAGTGGINEQFFGPGTRLTVL.

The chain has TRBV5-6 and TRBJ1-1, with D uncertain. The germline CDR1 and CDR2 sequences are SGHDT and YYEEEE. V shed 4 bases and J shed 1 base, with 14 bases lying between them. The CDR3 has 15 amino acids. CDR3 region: CASSPIAQRNTEAFF. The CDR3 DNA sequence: TGTGCCAGCAGCCCGATTGCCCAGAGGAACACTGAAGCTTTCTTT. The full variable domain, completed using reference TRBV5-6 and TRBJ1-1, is DAGVTQSPTHLIKTRGQQVTLRCSPKSGHDTVSWYQQALGQGPQFIFQYYEEEERQRGNFPDRFSGHQFPNYSSELNVNALLLGDSALYLCASSPIAQRNTEAFFGQGTRLTVV.

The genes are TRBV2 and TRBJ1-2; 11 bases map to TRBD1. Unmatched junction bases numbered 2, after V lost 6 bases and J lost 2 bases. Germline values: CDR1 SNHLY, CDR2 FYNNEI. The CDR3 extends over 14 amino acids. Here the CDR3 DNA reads TGTGCCAGCAGGGGACAGGGGGGAAACTATGGCTACACCTTC. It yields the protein CASRGQGGNYGYTF.

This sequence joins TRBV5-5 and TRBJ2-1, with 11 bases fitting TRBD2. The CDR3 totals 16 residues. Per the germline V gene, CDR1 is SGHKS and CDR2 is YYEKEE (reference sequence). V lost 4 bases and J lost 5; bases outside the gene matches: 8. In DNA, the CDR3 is TGTGCCAGCAGCACCGACCTAGCGGGAGGTGACAATGAGCAGTTCTTC. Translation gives CASSTDLAGGDNEQFF.